The 21 T cell receptor beta chains given below trace back to one sample, sequenced in a study of cytomegalovirus exposure and HLA in healthy donors. The PCR employed 60 Vbeta primers together with 13 Jbeta primers. TCRdb keeps only in-frame clones here, not all; method: immunoSEQ multiplex PCR. The sample lists about 140,000 clones, 75% to 80% occurring once. The material sequenced was PBMCs. The receptors come from a woman in her forties in good health and CMV-seropositive.

V usage is TRBV7-8 and J usage is TRBJ2-1, with TRBD2 matching 9 bases. After removal of 1 base from V and 10 bases from J, the junction contained 8 bases not matched to a gene. In germline, CDR1 is SGHVS, CDR2 FQNEAQ. This CDR3 contains 15 residues. CDR3 DNA: TGTGCCAGCAGCTTAGTACCTAGCGGGATAAGGGAGCAGTTCTTC. It specifies CASSLVPSGIREQFF.

The V gene is TRBV28, the J gene TRBJ2-7, with TRBD1 identical over 11 bases. The germline gives CDR1 MDHEN, CDR2 SYDVKM. The V segment lost 7 bases and the J segment 0 bases; nucleotides outside the gene matches: 11. The CDR3 has 17 residues. The CDR3 nucleotides read TGTGCCAGCACCCATGGGGGCGGGACAGGGGGCTCCTACGAGCAGTACTTC. Protein sequence: CASTHGGGTGGSYEQYF. Looking up the rest from reference TRBV28 and TRBJ2-7 gives the full variable domain: DVKVTQSSRYLVKRTGEKVFLECVQDMDHENMFWYRQDPGLGLRLIYFSYDVKMKEKGDIPEGYSVSREKKERFSLILESASTNQTSMYLCASTHGGGTGGSYEQYFGPGTRLTVT.

This chain joins TRBV11-3 and TRBJ2-1; weak D call: TRBD2 (6 bases). Per the germline V gene, CDR1 is SGHNT and CDR2 is YENEEA. This CDR3 region has 15 residues. The V and J ends lost 5 bases and 0 bases respectively, with 11 bases between them. The CDR3 region has the DNA TGTGCCAGCAGCCCTGCGGGAACCTCCTACAATGAGCAGTTCTTC. This gives the protein CASSPAGTSYNEQFF.

J is TRBJ2-3 and V is TRBV4-1; 7 bases are a match to TRBD1. Trimming removed 2 bases from V and 4 bases from J; junction bases left unmatched: 6. Germline lookup yields CDR1 MGHRA and CDR2 YSYEKL. CDR3 length equals 15 residues. CDR3 protein: CASSQLGTGADTQYF. The DNA of the CDR3 is TGCGCCAGCAGCCAACTGGGAACAGGGGCAGATACGCAGTATTTT.

The chain joins TRBV28 to TRBJ2-7; D might be TRBD1 (6 bases). Trimming pared 4 bases from V and 3 bases from J, leaving 16 bases between. The CDR3 runs to 15 residues. Per germline, CDR1 MDHEN and CDR2 SYDVKM. The CDR3 sequence: CASSSHSGGSYEQYF. The DNA for the CDR3 is TGTGCCAGCAGTTCCCACAGTGGGGGCAGCTACGAGCAGTACTTC.

This clone turned up a few times. The rearrangement uses TRBV5-4 and TRBJ2-4; 12 nucleotides align to TRBD2. The CDR3 has 19 residues. CDR1 and CDR2 (germline): SGHNT, YYREEE (reference sequence). With 5 bases clipped from V and 1 base from J, the junction kept 13 bases outside the gene matches. CDR3 amino acids: CASSSGLAGPPGAKNIQYF. DNA of the CDR3: TGTGCCAGCAGTTCTGGACTAGCGGGACCTCCGGGTGCCAAAAACATTCAGTACTTC.

This chain links TRBV30 with TRBJ2-7; 9 nucleotides agree with TRBD1. The junction had 7 bases not matched to a gene; V was cut back by 0 bases and J by 1 base. Germline V gene sequence: CDR1 GTSNPN, CDR2 SVGIG (reference sequence). The length of the CDR3 is 16 residues. As DNA, the CDR3 is TGTGCCTGGAGTGTACCCCCGGGACAGGGATCCTACGAGCAGTACTTC. Translating it yields CAWSVPPGQGSYEQYF. The whole variable domain, filled in from reference TRBV30 and TRBJ2-7, reads SQTIHQWPATLVQPVGSPLSLECTVEGTSNPNLYWYRQAAGRGLQLLFYSVGIGQISSEVPQNLSASRPQDRQFILSSKKLLLSDSGFYLCAWSVPPGQGSYEQYFGPGTRLTVT.

The sample holds a few counts of this clone. The chain carries TRBV7-9 and TRBJ2-3; 14 bases match TRBD2. Trimming removed 6 bases from V and 3 bases from J; junction bases left unmatched: 5. The CDR3 runs 16 residues. Looked up from germline, CDR1 is SEHNR and CDR2 is FQNEAQ (reference sequence). The CDR3 here is CASSLTSGRVTDTQYF. The DNA of the CDR3 is TGTGCCAGCAGTCTGACTAGCGGGAGGGTAACAGATACGCAGTATTTT.

The chain combines TRBV20-1 with TRBJ2-1; perhaps TRBD1 as D (6 bases). The germline V gene has CDR1 DFQATT and CDR2 SNEGSKA (reference sequence). There are 11 residues in the CDR3. CDR3 DNA: TGCAGGGGGGCAGTAAACAATGAGCAGTTCTTC. It translates to CRGAVNNEQFF.

This clone is a singleton in its sample. This chain links TRBV6-7 with TRBJ2-3; TRBD2 aligns across 10 bases. TRBV6-7 is marked as an open reading frame, function uncertain. The V segment lost 0 bases and the J segment 6 bases; nucleotides outside the gene matches: 9. The CDR3 spans 17 residues. The CDR3 DNA sequence: TGTGCCAGCAGTTACTCGCACCTAGCGGGAGAAGGGGATACGCAGTATTTT. Amino acids: CASSYSHLAGEGDTQYF.

The rearrangement joins TRBV7-9 to TRBJ2-1; 9 bases are shared with TRBD2. The CDR3 has 12 residues. V shed 5 bases, J shed 11 bases, and the junction held 4 bases outside the gene matches. The germline V gene encodes CDR1 SEHNR and CDR2 FQNEAQ (reference sequence). The CDR3: CASSRGLAQQFF. The DNA for the CDR3 is TGTGCCAGCAGCCGGGGACTAGCACAGCAGTTCTTC.

The CDR3 protein is CATSRQVGQGREQYF. In DNA form, the CDR3 reads TGTGCCACCAGCAGGCAAGTCGGACAGGGGCGGGAGCAGTACTTC. V usage is TRBV15 and J usage is TRBJ2-7, with TRBD1 identical over 9 bases. The CDR3 spans 15 residues. Losses at the gene ends were 3 bases for V and 7 bases for J; bases not matched to a gene: 10. In germline, CDR1 is LNHNV, CDR2 YYDKDF (reference sequence).

This clone showed up just once. The chain links TRBV11-2 to TRBJ2-7; 13 positions agree with TRBD2. V was pared by 4 bases and J by 0 bases, with 9 bases of the junction left unmatched. Germline CDR1 is SGHAT and CDR2 is FQNNGV. The CDR3 has 18 amino acids. CDR3 nucleotides: TGTGCCAGCAGCTCCGAACTTACTAGCGGGAGGGTCTCCTACGAGCAGTACTTC. Its translation: CASSSELTSGRVSYEQYF.

The V call is TRBV28, the J call TRBJ2-1; 10 bases fit TRBD1. Trimming cost V 6 bases and J 7 bases; bases outside gene matches: 9. Germline V CDR1 and CDR2: MDHEN, SYDVKM. This CDR3 comprises 15 residues. The DNA of the CDR3 is TGTGCCAGCAGATACCGGGACAGGGGTCAAAATGAGCAGTTCTTC. Its protein product is CASRYRDRGQNEQFF.

The chain uses TRBV5-6 and TRBJ2-5; weak D call: TRBD1 (5 bases). The DNA end favors TRBJ2-7, so the J call may be wrong. The CDR3 is 13 amino acids. Germline-derived CDR1 and CDR2 are SGHDT and YYEEEE. In DNA form, the CDR3 reads TGTGCCAGCAGCGAGACAGATTCCTACGAGCAGTACTTC. This sequence encodes CASSETDSYEQYF.

The chain has TRBV10-3 and TRBJ1-4, with 7 bases that match TRBD1. Germline trimming cut 3 bases from V and 8 bases from J; bases unmatched to any gene: 6. Germline V gene sequence: CDR1 ENHRY, CDR2 SYGVKD. The CDR3 runs to 14 residues. For the CDR3, the DNA is TGTGCCATCAGTGAAGGCAGGGGGACGGAAAAACTGTTTTTT. Translation gives CAISEGRGTEKLFF.

V is TRBV19 and J is TRBJ2-5; no firm D call. Trimming cost V 5 bases and J 1 base, with 8 bases left between them. The CDR3 is 13 residues long. Germline V gives CDR1 LNHDA, CDR2 SQIVND (reference sequence). Here the CDR3 reads CASSPRPQETQYF. CDR3 sequence (DNA): TGTGCCAGTAGTCCGCGGCCCCAAGAGACCCAGTACTTC. The full variable domain, completed using reference TRBV19 and TRBJ2-5, is DGGITQSPKYLFRKEGQNVTLSCEQNLNHDAMYWYRQDPGQGLRLIYYSQIVNDFQKGDIAEGYSVSREKKESFPLTVTSAQKNPTAFYLCASSPRPQETQYFGPGTRLLVL.

This clone was counted a single time. CDR3 region: CASSSGQGPGEQYF. The CDR3 nucleotides read TGTGCCAGCAGTTCCGGACAGGGGCCCGGCGAGCAGTACTTC. This chain connects TRBV28 to TRBJ2-7; TRBD1 matches 9 bases. Germline values: CDR1 MDHEN, CDR2 SYDVKM. This CDR3 has 14 amino acids. Trimming took 4 bases from V and 6 from J; bases not matched to a gene: 7.

The chain employs TRBV9 and TRBJ1-1, with 9 bases aligning to TRBD1. The germline CDR1 and CDR2 sequences are SGDLS and YYNGEE. Losses at the gene ends were 4 bases for V and 6 bases for J; bases not matched to a gene: 10. The CDR3 covers 15 residues. This CDR3 reads CASSPTTGGIAEAFF. CDR3 bases: TGTGCCAGCAGCCCTACTACAGGGGGCATCGCTGAAGCTTTCTTT.

J is TRBJ2-1 and V is TRBV29-1; TRBD2 matches at 8 bases. This CDR3 has 12 residues. V gave up 6 bases and J gave up 10 bases; unmatched junction bases: 8. Germline assignment: CDR1 SQVTM and CDR2 ANQGSEA. This CDR3 is CSVGGLGGEQFF. CDR3 sequence (DNA): TGCAGCGTGGGGGGACTAGGGGGGGAGCAGTTCTTC.

CDR3 sequence (DNA): TGTGCCAGCAGTCAAGTCCGGACAGGTGGAGTGAATGAGCAGTTCTTC. Its protein is CASSQVRTGGVNEQFF. The chain combines TRBV27 with TRBJ2-1; TRBD1 agrees at 7 bases. The CDR3 consists of 16 residues. Germline trimming cut 5 bases from V and 7 bases from J; bases unmatched to any gene: 14. The V gene's germline CDR1 is MNHEY and CDR2 SMNVEV (reference sequence).